The 7 T cell receptor beta chains given below trace back to one sample, sequenced in a study of cytomegalovirus exposure and HLA in healthy donors. A multiplex PCR was run with 60 Vbeta primers and 13 Jbeta primers. The table came from immunoSEQ multiplex PCR; TCRdb's copy has only in-frame clones and leaves some out. The sample includes 98,000 or so clones, roughly three quarters of them seen just once. Sequencing was carried out using PBMCs. Receptors originate from a woman aged 40 to 55 in good health and CMV-seronegative.

This clone occurred once. This chain connects TRBV7-2 to TRBJ2-4; 7 nucleotides line up with TRBD1. CDR1 is SGHTA, CDR2 FQGNSA, per germline. The CDR3 spans 16 residues. The V and J ends lost 5 bases and 0 bases, in that order; junction bases with no gene match: 7. CDR3 coding DNA: TGTGCCAGCAGCCCTCGACAGGGAGAAGCCAAAAACATTCAGTACTTC. Its protein is CASSPRQGEAKNIQYF.

The chain has TRBV27 and TRBJ2-3; possibly TRBD2 for D (6 bases). Looked up from germline, CDR1 is MNHEY and CDR2 is SMNVEV (reference sequence). The CDR3 consists of 14 residues. Trimming pared 5 bases from V and 4 bases from J, leaving 13 bases between. The CDR3 protein is CASSLRLVPDTQYF. In DNA form, the CDR3 reads TGTGCCAGCAGTCTCCGACTAGTTCCAGATACGCAGTATTTT.

The genes are TRBV7-9 and TRBJ2-5; 7 bases map to TRBD1. Trimming took 6 bases from V and 2 from J; bases not matched to a gene: 15. Looked up from germline, CDR1 is SEHNR and CDR2 is FQNEAQ (reference sequence). The CDR3 has 17 amino acids. CDR3 amino acids: CASRGLAGGPGQETQYF. In DNA, the CDR3 is TGTGCCAGCAGAGGTCTGGCAGGGGGTCCCGGACAAGAGACCCAGTACTTC. The full variable domain, with the rest looked up from reference TRBV7-9 and TRBJ2-5, is DTGVSQNPRHKITKRGQNVTFRCDPISEHNRLYWYRQTLGQGPEFLTYFQNEAQLEKSRLLSDRFSAERPKGSFSTLEIQRTEQGDSAMYLCASRGLAGGPGQETQYFGPGTRLLVL.

This clone turned up a few times. This rearrangement joins TRBV28 to TRBJ1-3; D is perhaps TRBD1 (6 bases). The CDR3 sequence is 14 residues long. Germline V gives CDR1 MDHEN, CDR2 SYDVKM. V was cut by 5 bases and J by 5 bases, with 13 bases left in between. As DNA, the CDR3 is TGTGCCAGCAGTCCATGGGACACCCGAAACACCATATATTTT. Its protein is CASSPWDTRNTIYF.

The chain joins TRBV9 to TRBJ1-5; D remains ambiguous. Germline V gene sequence: CDR1 SGDLS, CDR2 YYNGEE. This CDR3 region has 16 residues. V lost 0 bases and J lost 0, with 10 bases in between. CDR3 nucleotides: TGTGCCAGCAGCGTAGGCTCGGGAAATAGCAATCAGCCCCAGCATTTT. Translating gives CASSVGSGNSNQPQHF. Using reference TRBV9 and TRBJ1-5 for the parts outside the CDR3, the full variable domain is DSGVTQTPKHLITATGQRVTLRCSPRSGDLSVYWYQQSLDQGLQFLIQYYNGEERAKGNILERFSAQQFPDLHSELNLSSLELGDSALYFCASSVGSGNSNQPQHFGDGTRLSIL.

The rearrangement links TRBV15 to TRBJ2-2; 7 nucleotides match TRBD2. Trimming removed 8 bases from V and 6 bases from J; junction bases left unmatched: 9. The CDR3 has 14 residues. The germline CDR1 and CDR2 sequences are LNHNV and YYDKDF (reference sequence). The CDR3 DNA follows: TGTGCCACCCTCGAGAGGGAGGGATCCGGGGAGCTGTTTTTT. As protein: CATLEREGSGELFF.

This clone appeared a single time. J is TRBJ2-3 and V is TRBV9; 11 bases fit TRBD2. The CDR3 totals 16 residues. V was clipped by 0 bases and J by 3 bases; unmatched bases: 3. Germline V gene lookup returns CDR1 SGDLS and CDR2 YYNGEE. CDR3 loop: CASSVAGTSGTDTQYF. CDR3 nucleotides: TGTGCCAGCAGCGTAGCCGGGACTAGCGGAACAGATACGCAGTATTTT.